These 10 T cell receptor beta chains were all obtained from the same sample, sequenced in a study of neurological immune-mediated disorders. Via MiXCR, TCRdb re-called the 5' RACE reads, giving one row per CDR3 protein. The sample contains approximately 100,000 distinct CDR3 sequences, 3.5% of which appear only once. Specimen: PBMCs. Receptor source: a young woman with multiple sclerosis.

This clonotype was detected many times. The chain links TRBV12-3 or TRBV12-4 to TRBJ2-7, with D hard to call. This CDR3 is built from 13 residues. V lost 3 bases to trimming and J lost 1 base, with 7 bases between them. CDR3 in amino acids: CASSFAESYEQYF. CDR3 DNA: TGTGCCAGCAGTTTTGCCGAATCCTACGAGCAGTACTTC.

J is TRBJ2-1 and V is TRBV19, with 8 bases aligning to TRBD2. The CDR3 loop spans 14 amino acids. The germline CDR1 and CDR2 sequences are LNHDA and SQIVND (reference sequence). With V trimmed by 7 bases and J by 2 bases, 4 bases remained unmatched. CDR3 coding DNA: TGTGCCAGTACTCCGGGACTAGCCTACAATGAGCAGTTCTTC. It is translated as CASTPGLAYNEQFF.

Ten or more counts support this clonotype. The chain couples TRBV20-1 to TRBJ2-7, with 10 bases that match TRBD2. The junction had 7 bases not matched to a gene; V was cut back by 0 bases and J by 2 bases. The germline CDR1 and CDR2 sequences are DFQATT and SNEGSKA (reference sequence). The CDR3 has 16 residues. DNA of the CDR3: TGCAGTGCTAGAGATCCTTTAGCGGGAGGTGCCTACGAGCAGTACTTC. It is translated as CSARDPLAGGAYEQYF.

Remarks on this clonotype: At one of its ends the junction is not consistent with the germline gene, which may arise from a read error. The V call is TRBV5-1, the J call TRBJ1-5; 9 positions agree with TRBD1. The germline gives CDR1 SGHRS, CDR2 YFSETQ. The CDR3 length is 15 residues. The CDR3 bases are TGCGCCAGCAGCTTGGGGACAGGGGCGGGTAAGACCCAGAATTTT. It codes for CASSLGTGAGKTQNF.

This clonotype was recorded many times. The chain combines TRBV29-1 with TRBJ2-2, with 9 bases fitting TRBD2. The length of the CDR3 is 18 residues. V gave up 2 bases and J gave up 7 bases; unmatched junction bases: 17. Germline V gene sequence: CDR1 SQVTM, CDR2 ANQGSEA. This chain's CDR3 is CSVESSSGIVGLGGELFF. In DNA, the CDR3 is TGCAGCGTTGAATCCTCTAGCGGGATAGTCGGGCTTGGCGGGGAGCTGTTTTTT.

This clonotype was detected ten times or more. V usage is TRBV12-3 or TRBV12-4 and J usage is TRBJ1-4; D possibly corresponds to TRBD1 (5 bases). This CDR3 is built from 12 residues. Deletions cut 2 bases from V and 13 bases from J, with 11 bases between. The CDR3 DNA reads TGTGCCAGCAGTTTACGACAGTGGCCACTGTTTTTT. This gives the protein CASSLRQWPLFF.

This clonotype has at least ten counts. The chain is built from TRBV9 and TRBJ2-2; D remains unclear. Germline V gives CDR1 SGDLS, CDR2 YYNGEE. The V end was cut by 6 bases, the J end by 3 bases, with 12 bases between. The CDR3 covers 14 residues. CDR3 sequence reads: CASTETAYTGELFF. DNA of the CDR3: TGTGCCAGCACCGAAACAGCTTACACCGGGGAGCTGTTTTTT. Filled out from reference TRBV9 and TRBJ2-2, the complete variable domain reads DSGVTQTPKHLITATGQRVTLRCSPRSGDLSVYWYQQSLDQGLQFLIQYYNGEERAKGNILERFSAQQFPDLHSELNLSSLELGDSALYFCASTETAYTGELFFGEGSRLTVL.

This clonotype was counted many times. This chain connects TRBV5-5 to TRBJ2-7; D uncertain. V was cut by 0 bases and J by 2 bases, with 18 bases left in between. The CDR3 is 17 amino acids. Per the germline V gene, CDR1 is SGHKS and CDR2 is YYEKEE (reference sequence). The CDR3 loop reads CASSLVPSGTEPYEQYF. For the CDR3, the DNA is TGTGCCAGCAGCTTGGTTCCTTCGGGTACAGAACCCTACGAGCAGTACTTC.

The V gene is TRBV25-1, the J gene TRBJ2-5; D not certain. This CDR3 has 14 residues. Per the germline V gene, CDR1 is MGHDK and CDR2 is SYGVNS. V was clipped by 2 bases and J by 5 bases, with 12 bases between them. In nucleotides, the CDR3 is TGTGCCAGCAGTGAACCCGACATCCGGGAGACCCAGTACTTC. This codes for CASSEPDIRETQYF.

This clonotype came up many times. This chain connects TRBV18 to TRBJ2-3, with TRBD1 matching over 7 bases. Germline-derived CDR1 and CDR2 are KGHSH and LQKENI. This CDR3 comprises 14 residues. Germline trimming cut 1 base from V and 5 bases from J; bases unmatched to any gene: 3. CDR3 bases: TGTGCCAGCTCACCACAGGGGGCGGAAGATACGCAGTATTTT. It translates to CASSPQGAEDTQYF.